The rows below give T cell receptor beta chains drawn from one sample of a study of cytomegalovirus exposure and HLA in healthy donors. TCRdb's table, derived via immunoSEQ multiplex PCR, lists solely in-frame clones and lacks some. The table lists roughly 230,000 clones, approximately 91% of them singletons. Sequencing was carried out using PBMCs. Receptors were obtained from a girl aged 2 to 9 in good health and CMV-seronegative. Both conserved end residues are part of each CDR3. The D gene is left open where the match is weak. Not all rows give a size; the values are once, few, many and, for expanded clones, a class.

TRBJ1-1	TRBD1	.	TRBV19	CATSLWGTQQGAFF	TGTGCCACCTCTCTGTGGGGCACACAACAGGGGGCTTTCTTT
TRBJ2-6	.	few	TRBV5-4	CASSLVGGSGANVLTF	TGTGCCAGCAGCTTGGTGGGGGGCTCTGGGGCCAACGTCCTGACTTTC
TRBJ1-5	.	.	TRBV19	CASSIGQNNQPQHF	TGTGCCAGTAGTATCGGACAGAACAATCAGCCCCAGCATTTT
TRBJ2-1	.	.	TRBV19	CASSIDLTDYNEQFF	TGTGCCAGTAGTATAGATCTGACAGACTACAATGAGCAGTTCTTC
TRBJ2-7	TRBD2	.	TRBV7-8	CASSSAPGTTYEQYF	TGTGCCAGCAGCTCCGCCCCCGGGACTACCTACGAGCAGTACTTC
TRBJ2-1	.	.	TRBV29-1	CSVNRENAYNEQFF	TGCAGCGTGAACAGGGAGAATGCCTACAATGAGCAGTTCTTC
TRBJ1-5	.	.	TRBV19	CASSYQGNQPQHF	TGTGCCAGTTCCTATCAGGGGAATCAGCCCCAGCATTTT
TRBJ1-1	.	few	TRBV4-2	CASSQFLSQGNTEAFF	TGTGCCAGCAGCCAATTCTTGTCACAGGGTAACACTGAAGCTTTCTTT
TRBJ1-3	.	.	TRBV6-1	CASSRGSNPGNTIYF	TGTGCCAGCAGTAGGGGGAGTAATCCTGGAAACACCATATATTTT
TRBJ1-4	TRBD1	.	TRBV15	CATSMGQVTNEKLFF	TGTGCCACCAGCATGGGACAGGTTACTAATGAAAAACTGTTTTTT
TRBJ1-5	.	.	TRBV30	CAWSVQGMGPQHF	TGTGCCTGGAGTGTACAGGGAATGGGACCCCAGCATTTT
TRBJ2-5	.	.	TRBV5-1	CASSPDGGAQETQYF	TGCGCCAGCAGCCCAGACGGTGGGGCACAAGAGACCCAGTACTTC
TRBJ2-5	.	.	TRBV7-7	CASSDSPGEETQYF	TGTGCTAGCAGCGATTCCCCGGGGGAAGAGACCCAGTACTTC
TRBJ2-7	TRBD1	.	TRBV10-1	CASSDGTELTYEQYF	TGCGCCAGCAGCGACGGGACAGAGCTCACCTACGAGCAGTACTTC
TRBJ2-1	TRBD2	.	TRBV27	CASSLMGTSGRSYNEQFF	TGTGCCAGCAGTTTAATGGGGACTAGCGGGAGGTCCTACAATGAGCAGTTCTTC
TRBJ1-3	.	.	TRBV19	CASRQGSGNTIYF	TGTGCCAGTAGACAGGGTTCTGGAAACACCATATATTTT
TRBJ1-1	.	once	TRBV6-5	CASINGALSTEAFF	TGTGCCAGCATCAATGGGGCCTTGAGTACTGAAGCTTTCTTT
TRBJ2-7	.	.	TRBV28	CASKSPGEQYF	TGTGCCAGCAAATCGCCGGGCGAGCAGTACTTC
TRBJ2-3	.	.	TRBV6-1	CASSEYAGSTDTQYF	TGTGCCAGCAGTGAATATGCAGGATCCACAGATACGCAGTATTTT
TRBJ2-3	.	.	TRBV30	CAWMVSGTDTQYF	TGTGCCTGGATGGTGTCGGGGACAGATACGCAGTATTTT
TRBJ2-7	TRBD2	.	TRBV7-8	CASSPGTSGVYEQYF	TGTGCCAGCAGCCCCGGGACTAGCGGGGTGTACGAGCAGTACTTC
TRBJ2-2	.	.	TRBV30	CAWTPSSTGELFF	TGTGCCTGGACGCCCTCTAGCACCGGGGAGCTGTTTTTT
TRBJ2-7	.	.	TRBV19	CASSIVRGGSYEQYF	TGTGCCAGTAGTATAGTGCGGGGCGGCTCCTACGAGCAGTACTTC
TRBJ2-7	TRBD1	.	TRBV29-1	CSVTPGQGGEQYF	TGCAGCGTTACACCGGGACAGGGGGGCGAGCAGTACTTC
TRBJ2-1	TRBD2	once	TRBV10-1	CASSVGAGGENEQFF	TGCGCCAGCAGTGTAGGAGCGGGGGGGGAGAATGAGCAGTTCTTC
TRBJ2-4	TRBD1	.	TRBV27	CASSLSTTGNIQYF	TGTGCCAGCAGTTTATCGACGACAGGGAATATTCAGTACTTC
TRBJ2-7	TRBD2	.	TRBV7-9	CASSAGEAAGEQYF	TGTGCCAGCAGCGCGGGAGAGGCGGCGGGCGAGCAGTACTTC
TRBJ2-5	.	.	TRBV5-1	CASGGETQYF	TGCGCCAGCGGCGGGGAGACCCAGTACTTC
TRBJ1-5	.	once	TRBV11-2	CASSPGRGPNQPQHF	TGTGCCAGCAGCCCCGGCAGGGGTCCCAATCAGCCCCAGCATTTT
TRBJ2-5	TRBD2	.	TRBV9	CASSVAGLTQETQYF	TGTGCCAGCAGCGTAGCGGGACTAACCCAAGAGACCCAGTACTTC
TRBJ1-2	TRBD1	.	TRBV29-1	CSAPTGRYGYTF	TGCAGCGCCCCGACAGGGAGGTATGGCTACACCTTC
TRBJ1-1	.	.	TRBV5-1	CASSRRRNTEAFF	TGCGCCAGCAGCCGGCGGCGGAACACTGAAGCTTTCTTT
TRBJ2-1	TRBD2	.	TRBV28	CASSFPSRLAGGSSYNEQFF	TGTGCCAGCAGTTTCCCCTCGAGACTAGCGGGGGGCAGCTCCTACAATGAGCAGTTCTTC